This T cell receptor (beta chain) was observed in a study of T cell repertoires in cytomegalovirus infection (dated by TCRdb to the late 2010s). Looking at the study overall: Donor HLA type was relevant to the analysis, because carriage of CMV infection together with the matching HLA type was indicated by public TCR beta signatures. What the study reported, not specific to this receptor: In both this cohort and an independent cohort of several hundred donors, the cumulative frequency of public TCR beta family members distinguished carriers of CMV infection plus the relevant HLA type. In the ex vivo response, HLA-C-restricted CMV-specific TCR beta clonotypes were dominant, and in two of eight donors the single most frequent clonotype came from this HLA-C-restricted group.

Sequencing was performed on an Illumina HiSeq 1500. TCRdb trimmed the raw reads at Q25, called clones with MiXCR and kept productive beta chains. For every CDR3 protein sequence, its rows merge into one entry that carries the most common genes and DNA. The sample contains fewer than 550,000 distinct CDR3 sequences, 10% to 12% of them found a single time. Of the sample, roughly a tenth is held by the ten largest clones. V sheds 6 bases and J sheds 3 bases, leaving 8 bases between their ends. The germline V gene sets CDR1 to MNHEY and CDR2 to SVGEGT. The CDR3 starts with the cysteine, ends with the phenylalanine, and has 12 residues. Only CDR3 DNA is held: 36 bases, read in frame from base 1. This clonotype was detected ten times or more. What this receptor recognizes is not known. Base qualities are not provided; no much larger clone lies one nucleotide away.

The sequence is built from TRBV6-2 or TRBV6-3 and TRBJ1-1; there is no confident call for the D gene. The sequence came from a human donor in good health (CMV status not recorded). Some clones in this sample may be carry-over from other donors' samples. The specimen sequenced was PBMCs. The DNA is as follows: TGTGCCAGCAGCGAAACTCACACTGAAGCTTTCTTT. This encodes CASSETHTEAFF.